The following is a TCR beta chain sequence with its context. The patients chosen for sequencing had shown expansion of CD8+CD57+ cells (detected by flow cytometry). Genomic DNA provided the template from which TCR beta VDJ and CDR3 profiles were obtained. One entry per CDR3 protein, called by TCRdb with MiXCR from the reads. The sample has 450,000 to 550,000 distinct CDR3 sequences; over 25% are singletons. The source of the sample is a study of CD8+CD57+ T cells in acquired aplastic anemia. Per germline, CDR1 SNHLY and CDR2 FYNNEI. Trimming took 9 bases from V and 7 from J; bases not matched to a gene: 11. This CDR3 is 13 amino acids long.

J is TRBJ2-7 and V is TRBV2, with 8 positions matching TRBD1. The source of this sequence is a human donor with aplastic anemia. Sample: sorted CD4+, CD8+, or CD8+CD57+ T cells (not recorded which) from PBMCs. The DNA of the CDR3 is TGTGCCAGTATCGGGACAGGATCTTCGGAGCAGTACTTC. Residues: CASIGTGSSEQYF.